This T cell receptor (beta chain) was sequenced during a study of glioma-infiltrating T cells. Points from the study as a whole: Tissue and blood shared very few CDR3 sequences.

Using RNA template, CDR3s of TCR alpha and beta were amplified with iRepertoire arm-PCR. TCRdb itself ran the multiplex PCR reads through MiXCR, one entry per CDR3 protein. This table holds 150,000 to 200,000 distinct CDR3 sequences, about 46% found once. This clonotype was seen ten or more times. Its antigen is as yet unknown. Deletions cut 4 bases from V and 3 bases from J, with 13 bases between. CDR1 and CDR2 (germline): SGHVS, FQNEAQ. The CDR3 spans 14 residues. The clonotype comes from a human donor with low-grade glioma or glioblastoma, undergoing nonglioma brain surgery, or in good health (not recorded which). V and J are TRBV7-8 and TRBJ2-7, with D hard to call. Specimen: glioma tissue, nonneoplastic brain tissue, or PBMCs (not recorded which). The CDR3 sequence is CASSWAGLSYEQYF. The CDR3 nucleotides are TGTGCCAGCAGCTGGGCCGGTCTTAGCTACGAGCAGTACTTC.